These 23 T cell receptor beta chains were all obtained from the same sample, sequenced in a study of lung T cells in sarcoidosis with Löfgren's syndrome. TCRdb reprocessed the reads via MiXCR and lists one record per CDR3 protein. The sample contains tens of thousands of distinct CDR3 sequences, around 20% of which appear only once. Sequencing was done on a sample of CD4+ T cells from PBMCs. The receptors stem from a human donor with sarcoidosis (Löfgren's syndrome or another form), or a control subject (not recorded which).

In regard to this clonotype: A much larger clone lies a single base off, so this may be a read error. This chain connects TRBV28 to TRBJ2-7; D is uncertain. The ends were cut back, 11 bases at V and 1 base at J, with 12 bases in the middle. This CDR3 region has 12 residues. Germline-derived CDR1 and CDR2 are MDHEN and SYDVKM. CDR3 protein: CARSTDSYEQYV. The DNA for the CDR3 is TGTGCCCGCTCGACGGATTCCTACGAGCAGTACGTC.

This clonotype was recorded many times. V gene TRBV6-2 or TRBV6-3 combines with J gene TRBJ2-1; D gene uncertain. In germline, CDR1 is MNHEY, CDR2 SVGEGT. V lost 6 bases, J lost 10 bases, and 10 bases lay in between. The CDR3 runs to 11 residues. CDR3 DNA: TGTGCCAGCAGCCGGACCGACGAGCAGTTCTTC. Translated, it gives CASSRTDEQFF.

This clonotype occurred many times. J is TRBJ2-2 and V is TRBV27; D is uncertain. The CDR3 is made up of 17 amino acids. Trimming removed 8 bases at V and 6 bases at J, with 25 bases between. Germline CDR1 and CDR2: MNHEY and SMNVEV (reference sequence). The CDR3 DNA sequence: TGTGCCAGCCGATTACGGGCTCTAGAGCCCCCCCCCGGGGAGCTGTTTTTT. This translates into CASRLRALEPPPGELFF.

The CDR3 loop reads CASSDGQGRVQPQHF. The DNA of the CDR3 is TGTGCCAGCAGCGACGGACAGGGTCGGGTTCAGCCCCAGCATTTT. This rearrangement joins TRBV7-9 to TRBJ1-5; 8 bases are shared with TRBD1. CDR1 SEHNR and CDR2 FQNEAQ come from the germline V gene (reference sequence). V shed 5 bases, J shed 6 bases, and the junction held 9 bases outside the gene matches. The CDR3 sequence is 15 residues long. Full variable domain (outside the CDR3, taken from reference TRBV7-9 and TRBJ1-5): DTGVSQNPRHKITKRGQNVTFRCDPISEHNRLYWYRQTLGQGPEFLTYFQNEAQLEKSRLLSDRFSAERPKGSFSTLEIQRTEQGDSAMYLCASSDGQGRVQPQHFGDGTRLSIL.

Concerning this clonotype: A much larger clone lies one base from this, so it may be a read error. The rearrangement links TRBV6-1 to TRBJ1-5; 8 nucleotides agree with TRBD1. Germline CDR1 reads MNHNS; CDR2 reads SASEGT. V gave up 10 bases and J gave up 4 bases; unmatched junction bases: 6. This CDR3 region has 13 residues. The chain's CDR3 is CANSGQGNQPQHF. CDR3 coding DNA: TGTGCCAACAGCGGACAGGGTAATCAGCCCCAGCATTTT.

CDR3 region: CAWSVSLNYGYTF. The CDR3 coding sequence is TGTGCCTGGAGTGTAAGCCTTAACTATGGCTACACCTTC. This chain links TRBV30 with TRBJ1-2, with D unclear. CDR1 is GTSNPN, CDR2 SVGIG, per germline (reference sequence). V dropped 0 bases and J dropped 1 base, with 6 bases sitting between them. CDR3 length equals 13 residues.

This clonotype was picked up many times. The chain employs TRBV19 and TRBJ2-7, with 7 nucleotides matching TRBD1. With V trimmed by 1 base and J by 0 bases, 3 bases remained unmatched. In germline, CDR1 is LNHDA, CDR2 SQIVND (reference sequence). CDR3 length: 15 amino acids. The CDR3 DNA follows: TGTGCCAGTAGTATAGCAGGGACAGCCTCCTACGAGCAGTACTTC. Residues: CASSIAGTASYEQYF.

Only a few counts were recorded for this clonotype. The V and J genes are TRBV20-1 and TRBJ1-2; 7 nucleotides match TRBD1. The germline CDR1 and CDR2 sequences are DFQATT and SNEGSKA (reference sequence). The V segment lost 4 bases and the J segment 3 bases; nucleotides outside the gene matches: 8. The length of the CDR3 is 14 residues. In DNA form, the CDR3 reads TGCAGTGCTACCCGACAGGGCTTGGACTATGGCTACACCTTC. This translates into CSATRQGLDYGYTF.

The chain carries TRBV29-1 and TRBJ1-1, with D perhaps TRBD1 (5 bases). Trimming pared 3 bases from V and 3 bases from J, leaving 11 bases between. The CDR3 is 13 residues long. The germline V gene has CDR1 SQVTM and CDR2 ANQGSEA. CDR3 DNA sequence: TGCAGCGTTGACCCCCAGGGATACACTGAAGCTTTCTTT. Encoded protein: CSVDPQGYTEAFF. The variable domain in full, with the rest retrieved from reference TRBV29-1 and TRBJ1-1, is SAVISQKPSRDICQRGTSLTIQCQVDSQVTMMFWYRQQPGQSLTLIATANQGSEATYESGFVIDKFPISRPNLTFSTLTVSNMSPEDSSIYLCSVDPQGYTEAFFGQGTRLTVV.

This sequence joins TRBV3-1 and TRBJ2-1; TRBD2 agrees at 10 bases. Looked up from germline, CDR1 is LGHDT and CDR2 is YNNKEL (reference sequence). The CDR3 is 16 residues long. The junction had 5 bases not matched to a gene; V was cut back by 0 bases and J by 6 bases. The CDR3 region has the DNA TGTGCCAGCAGCCAAGATGCCCTAGCGGGAGTCAATGAGCAGTTCTTC. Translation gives CASSQDALAGVNEQFF.

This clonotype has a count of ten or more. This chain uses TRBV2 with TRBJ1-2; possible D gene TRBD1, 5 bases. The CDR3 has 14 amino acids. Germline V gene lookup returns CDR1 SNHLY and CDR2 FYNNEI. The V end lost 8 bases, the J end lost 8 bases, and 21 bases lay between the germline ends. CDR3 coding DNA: TGTGCCAGCGAGAGAGGGCCAGGGTTAAACGGCTACACCTTC. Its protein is CASERGPGLNGYTF.

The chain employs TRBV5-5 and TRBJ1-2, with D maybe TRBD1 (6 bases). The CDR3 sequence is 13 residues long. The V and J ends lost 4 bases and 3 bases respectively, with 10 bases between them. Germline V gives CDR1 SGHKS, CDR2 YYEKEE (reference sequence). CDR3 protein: CASSPDRYYGYTF. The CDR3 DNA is TGTGCCAGCAGCCCCGACAGGTACTATGGCTACACCTTC.

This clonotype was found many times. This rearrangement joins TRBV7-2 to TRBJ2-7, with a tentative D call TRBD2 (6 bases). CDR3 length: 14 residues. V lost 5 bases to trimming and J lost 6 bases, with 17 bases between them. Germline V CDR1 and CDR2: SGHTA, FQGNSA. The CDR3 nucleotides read TGTGCCAGCAGCAAGACTAGTTCGGGGTTCGAGCAGTACTTC. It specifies CASSKTSSGFEQYF. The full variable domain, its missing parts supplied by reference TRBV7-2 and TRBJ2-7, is GAGVSQSPSNKVTEKGKDVELRCDPISGHTALYWYRQSLGQGLEFLIYFQGNSAPDKSGLPSDRFSAERTGGSVSTLTIQRTQQEDSAVYLCASSKTSSGFEQYFGPGTRLTVT.

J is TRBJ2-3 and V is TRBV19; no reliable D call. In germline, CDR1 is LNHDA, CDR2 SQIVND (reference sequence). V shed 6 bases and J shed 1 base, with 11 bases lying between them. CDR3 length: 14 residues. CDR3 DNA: TGTGCCAGTAGAGTTCGGGCCCGCACAGATACGCAGTATTTT. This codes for CASRVRARTDTQYF.

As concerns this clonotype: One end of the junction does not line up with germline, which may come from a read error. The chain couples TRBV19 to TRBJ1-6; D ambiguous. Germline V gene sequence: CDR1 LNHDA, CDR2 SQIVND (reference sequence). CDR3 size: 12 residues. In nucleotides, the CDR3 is TGTGCCGGTAGTCTACGGAATTCACCCCTCCACTTT. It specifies CAGSLRNSPLHF.

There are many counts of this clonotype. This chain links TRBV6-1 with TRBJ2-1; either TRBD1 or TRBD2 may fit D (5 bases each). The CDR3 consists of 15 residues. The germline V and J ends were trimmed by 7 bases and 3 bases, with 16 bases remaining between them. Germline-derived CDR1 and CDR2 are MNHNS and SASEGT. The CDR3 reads CASTRPGRGYNEQFF. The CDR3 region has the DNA TGTGCCAGCACCCGGCCGGGACGAGGCTACAATGAGCAGTTCTTC.

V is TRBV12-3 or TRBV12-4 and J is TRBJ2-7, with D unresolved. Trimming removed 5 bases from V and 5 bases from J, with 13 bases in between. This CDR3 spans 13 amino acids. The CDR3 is CASSQGPADEQYV. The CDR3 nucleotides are TGTGCCAGCAGTCAAGGCCCCGCCGACGAGCAGTACGTC.

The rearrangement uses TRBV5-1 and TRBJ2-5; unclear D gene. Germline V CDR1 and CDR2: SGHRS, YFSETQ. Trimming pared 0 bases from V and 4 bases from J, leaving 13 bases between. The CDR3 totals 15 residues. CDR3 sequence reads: CASSLGGGPRETQYF. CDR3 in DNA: TGCGCCAGCAGCTTGGGTGGCGGCCCGAGAGAGACCCAGTACTTC.

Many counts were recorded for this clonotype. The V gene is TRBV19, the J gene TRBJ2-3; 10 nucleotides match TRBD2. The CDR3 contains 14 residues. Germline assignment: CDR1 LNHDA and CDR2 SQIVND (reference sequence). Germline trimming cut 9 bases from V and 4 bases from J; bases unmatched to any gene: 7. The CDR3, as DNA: TGTGCCAGCTCTAGCGGGAGCGGCCCAGATACGCAGTATTTT. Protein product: CASSSGSGPDTQYF. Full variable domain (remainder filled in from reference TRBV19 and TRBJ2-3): DGGITQSPKYLFRKEGQNVTLSCEQNLNHDAMYWYRQDPGQGLRLIYYSQIVNDFQKGDIAEGYSVSREKKESFPLTVTSAQKNPTAFYLCASSSGSGPDTQYFGPGTRLTVL.

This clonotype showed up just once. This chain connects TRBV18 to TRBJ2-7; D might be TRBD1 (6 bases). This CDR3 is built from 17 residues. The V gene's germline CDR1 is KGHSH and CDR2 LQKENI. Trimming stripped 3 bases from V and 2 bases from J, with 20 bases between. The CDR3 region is CASSPSTQGFFPYEQYF. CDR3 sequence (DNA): TGTGCCAGCTCACCCAGTACCCAGGGGTTTTTCCCCTACGAGCAGTACTTC. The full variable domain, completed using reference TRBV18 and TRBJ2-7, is NAGVMQNPRHLVRRRGQEARLRCSPMKGHSHVYWYRQLPEEGLKFMVYLQKENIIDESGMPKERFSAEFPKEGPSILRIQQVVRGDSAAYFCASSPSTQGFFPYEQYFGPGTRLTVT.

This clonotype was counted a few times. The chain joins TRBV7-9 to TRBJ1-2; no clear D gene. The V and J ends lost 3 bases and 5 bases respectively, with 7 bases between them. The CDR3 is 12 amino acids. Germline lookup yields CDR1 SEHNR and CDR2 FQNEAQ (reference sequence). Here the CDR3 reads CASSFGSYGYTF. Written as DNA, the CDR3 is TGTGCCAGCAGCTTCGGCAGTTATGGCTACACCTTC.

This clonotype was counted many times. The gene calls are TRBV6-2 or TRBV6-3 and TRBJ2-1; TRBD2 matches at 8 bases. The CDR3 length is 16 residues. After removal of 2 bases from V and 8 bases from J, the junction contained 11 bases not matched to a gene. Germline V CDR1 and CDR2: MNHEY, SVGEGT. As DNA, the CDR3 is TGTGCCAGCAGTTACCCCAATGGACTAGCTATCGATGAGCAGTTCTTC. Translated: CASSYPNGLAIDEQFF.

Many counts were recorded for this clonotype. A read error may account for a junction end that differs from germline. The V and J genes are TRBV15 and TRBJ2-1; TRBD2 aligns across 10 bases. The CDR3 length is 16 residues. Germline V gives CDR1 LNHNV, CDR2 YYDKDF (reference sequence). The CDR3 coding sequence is TGTGCCACCAGCGGAGAAGCGGGGGGGCTCTACAATGAGCAGTTCTTC. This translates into CATSGEAGGLYNEQFF.